A single TCR beta chain is shown here with its context. The target antigen is unknown. Profiled with immunoSEQ multiplex PCR; TCRdb holds only in-frame clones, not every one. Of some 70,000 clones listed, approximately 90% are singletons. This entry is derived from a study of OX40 agonist ivuxolimab in advanced cancers. Study-wide background: Anti-PD-1, anti-PD-L1 or anti-CTLA-4 therapy given earlier was allowed, and about 38% had some. Two cutaneous melanoma patients and one hepatocellular carcinoma patient, three in all, had partial responses.

Study-level results: Expanded clones tended on average to be more numerous among CD8+ T cells than CD4+. At 0.1 to 3.0 mg/kg, clonal expansion of CD4+ and CD8+ blood T cells had occurred by week 6.

V was pared by 2 bases and J by 0 bases, with 9 bases between. Germline V CDR1 and CDR2: SGHNT, YYREEE (reference sequence). The CDR3 has 16 amino acids. The input for sequencing was CD4+ or CD8+ T cells sorted from blood, taken in a trial of the OX40 agonist ivuxolimab. The sequence was obtained from an adult with an advanced solid tumor such as melanoma, head and neck, liver or kidney cancer. V gene TRBV5-4 combines with J gene TRBJ2-6; D is undetermined. CDR3 protein: CASSLWVVSGANVLTF. As DNA, the CDR3 is TGTGCCAGCAGCTTATGGGTCGTCTCTGGGGCCAACGTCCTGACTTTC.